This TCR beta chain derives from a study of T cell responses to AZD1222 COVID-19 vaccine. The wider study: Pooled samples include second doses given at about 4 or 12 weeks.

V was shortened by 2 bases and J by 8 bases, with 15 bases between the two germline ends. The CDR3 consists of 14 residues. CDR1 is MRHNA and CDR2 is SNTAGT in the germline V gene. Study-wide results and limits: Spike-spanning, vaccine-associated CD4 TCRs were dominant at 160-218 and 743-854. A mostly white British donor set with more females was recruited, and clonal diversity was possibly underestimated. Per reports, nearly half of all spike-specific TCRs target regions that are unmutated in variants.

Comment on this clone: Antigen: not known.

TCRdb's table, derived via immunoSEQ multiplex PCR, lists solely in-frame clones and lacks some. In the table there are 50,000 to 60,000 clones, over 80% of which are singletons. This sample comprised peripheral blood, obtained on day 0 of AZD1222 vaccination. This TCR was recovered from an adult in good health. The chain joins TRBV6-4 to TRBJ1-2; the D gene is possibly TRBD1 (5 bases). As DNA, the CDR3 is TGTGCCAGCAGTGACCAACCAGGGCAGGGCGGCTACACCTTC. This codes for CASSDQPGQGGYTF.